This is a list of T cell receptor beta chains from one sample in a study of shared clonotypes between healthy human individuals. Some clones are missing from TCRdb's copy, which holds only in-frame ones; the method was immunoSEQ multiplex PCR. The repertoire holds around 1.5 million clones, with around 98% as singletons. The source material was naive CD4+ T cells sorted from blood. The receptor source for this set is a man aged 30 to 39 in good health. Both conserved end residues are part of each CDR3. Fields, in order: J gene, V gene, clone size, D gene, CDR3 protein, CDR3 DNA. D genes are given only for firm matches. Clone size, where shown, is once, few, many, or a class for clones that have expanded.

J gene: TRBJ1-1; V gene: TRBV9; clone size: -; D gene: -; CDR3 protein: CASSVALGLSTEAFF; CDR3 DNA: TGTGCCAGCAGCGTAGCTCTAGGGCTCTCGACTGAAGCTTTCTTT
J gene: TRBJ2-4; V gene: TRBV7-2; clone size: -; D gene: -; CDR3 protein: CASSFVGPGAKNIQYF; CDR3 DNA: TGTGCCAGCAGCTTCGTGGGCCCTGGGGCCAAAAACATTCAGTACTTC
J gene: TRBJ2-3; V gene: TRBV14; clone size: -; D gene: -; CDR3 protein: CASSPFGQDTQYF; CDR3 DNA: TGTGCCAGCAGCCCCTTCGGGCAGGATACGCAGTATTTT
J gene: TRBJ2-7; V gene: TRBV18; clone size: -; D gene: TRBD2; CDR3 protein: CASSPVASGGDYEQYF; CDR3 DNA: TGTGCCAGCTCACCAGTGGCTAGCGGAGGGGACTACGAGCAGTACTTC
J gene: TRBJ1-3; V gene: TRBV5-8; clone size: -; D gene: -; CDR3 protein: CASSLGGGDGNTIYF; CDR3 DNA: TGTGCCAGCAGCTTGGGTGGTGGCGACGGAAACACCATATATTTT
J gene: TRBJ2-3; V gene: TRBV5-1; clone size: -; D gene: TRBD1; CDR3 protein: CASSDRATDTQYF; CDR3 DNA: TGCGCCAGCAGCGACAGGGCCACAGATACGCAGTATTTT
J gene: TRBJ2-7; V gene: TRBV10-3; clone size: -; D gene: -; CDR3 protein: CAIRDSTYEQYF; CDR3 DNA: TGTGCCATCAGGGACTCAACCTACGAGCAGTACTTC
J gene: TRBJ1-4; V gene: TRBV27; clone size: -; D gene: -; CDR3 protein: CASSPYPGSATNEKLFF; CDR3 DNA: TGTGCCAGCAGCCCCTATCCGGGAAGTGCAACTAATGAAAAACTGTTTTTT
J gene: TRBJ1-2; V gene: TRBV25-1; clone size: once; D gene: -; CDR3 protein: CASLDHRGNGYTF; CDR3 DNA: TGTGCCAGCTTGGACCACCGCGGGAATGGCTACACCTTC
J gene: TRBJ2-1; V gene: TRBV28; clone size: -; D gene: TRBD2; CDR3 protein: CASSPGTGLAGGSYNEQFF; CDR3 DNA: TGTGCCAGCAGCCCAGGGACGGGACTAGCGGGAGGATCCTACAATGAGCAGTTCTTC
J gene: TRBJ2-1; V gene: TRBV28; clone size: -; D gene: -; CDR3 protein: CASSSIVAGRYNEQFF; CDR3 DNA: TGTGCCAGCAGTTCCATCGTGGCGGGACGCTACAATGAGCAGTTCTTC
J gene: TRBJ2-5; V gene: TRBV18; clone size: -; D gene: -; CDR3 protein: CASSTSGGGETQYF; CDR3 DNA: TGTGCCAGCTCAACATCAGGGGGAGGAGAGACCCAGTACTTC
J gene: TRBJ2-7; V gene: TRBV28; clone size: -; D gene: TRBD1; CDR3 protein: CASRRTGVGEQYF; CDR3 DNA: TGTGCCAGCAGGCGGACAGGGGTTGGCGAGCAGTACTTC
J gene: TRBJ2-3; V gene: TRBV29-1; clone size: -; D gene: TRBD2; CDR3 protein: CSVVGPGLAGGDTQYF; CDR3 DNA: TGCAGCGTAGTTGGACCGGGACTAGCGGGAGGAGATACGCAGTATTTT
J gene: TRBJ2-7; V gene: TRBV9; clone size: -; D gene: -; CDR3 protein: CASSVAAGNYEQYF; CDR3 DNA: TGTGCCAGCAGCGTAGCGGCAGGGAACTACGAGCAGTACTTC
J gene: TRBJ2-4; V gene: TRBV7-9; clone size: -; D gene: -; CDR3 protein: CASSLMGGSDIQYF; CDR3 DNA: TGTGCCAGCAGCTTAATGGGGGGCTCGGACATTCAGTACTTC
J gene: TRBJ2-7; V gene: TRBV11-2; clone size: -; D gene: TRBD2; CDR3 protein: CASSLYGRGGRADEQYF; CDR3 DNA: TGTGCCAGCAGCTTATACGGTCGTGGCGGGAGGGCCGACGAGCAGTACTTC
J gene: TRBJ1-1; V gene: TRBV6-5; clone size: -; D gene: -; CDR3 protein: CASSYRKGVPPEAFF; CDR3 DNA: TGTGCCAGCAGTTATAGGAAGGGGGTACCCCCTGAAGCTTTCTTT
J gene: TRBJ2-7; V gene: TRBV5-8; clone size: -; D gene: TRBD2; CDR3 protein: CASSGLAGVGEQYF; CDR3 DNA: TGTGCCAGCAGCGGACTAGCGGGAGTGGGCGAGCAGTACTTC
J gene: TRBJ1-1; V gene: TRBV18; clone size: once; D gene: -; CDR3 protein: CASSRGGTEAFF; CDR3 DNA: TGTGCCAGCTCAAGGGGGGGCACTGAAGCTTTCTTT
J gene: TRBJ2-5; V gene: TRBV19; clone size: -; D gene: -; CDR3 protein: CASRTSTQETQYF; CDR3 DNA: TGTGCCAGTAGGACTTCTACCCAGGAGACCCAGTACTTC
J gene: TRBJ2-7; V gene: TRBV7-8; clone size: -; D gene: TRBD1; CDR3 protein: CASSGNRGSAEQYF; CDR3 DNA: TGTGCCAGCAGCGGTAACAGGGGATCGGCCGAGCAGTACTTC
J gene: TRBJ1-1; V gene: TRBV6-6; clone size: -; D gene: -; CDR3 protein: CASSYLTVSNTEAFF; CDR3 DNA: TGTGCCAGCAGTTACTTGACAGTTTCGAACACTGAAGCTTTCTTT
J gene: TRBJ2-7; V gene: TRBV6-5; clone size: -; D gene: -; CDR3 protein: CASSRTDTYEQYF; CDR3 DNA: TGTGCCAGCAGTCGGACAGACACCTACGAGCAGTACTTC
J gene: TRBJ2-3; V gene: TRBV29-1; clone size: -; D gene: -; CDR3 protein: CSVHPLHTDTQYF; CDR3 DNA: TGCAGCGTCCACCCACTGCACACAGATACGCAGTATTTT
J gene: TRBJ1-1; V gene: TRBV10-3; clone size: -; D gene: -; CDR3 protein: CAISGGLGGMDTEAFF; CDR3 DNA: TGTGCCATCAGTGGCGGCCTGGGAGGGATGGACACTGAAGCTTTCTTT
J gene: TRBJ2-1; V gene: TRBV5-1; clone size: -; D gene: TRBD1; CDR3 protein: CASSLIGGSNEQFF; CDR3 DNA: TGCGCCAGCAGCTTGATAGGGGGCTCAAATGAGCAGTTCTTC
J gene: TRBJ2-1; V gene: TRBV2; clone size: once; D gene: -; CDR3 protein: CASSPIRDGQFF; CDR3 DNA: TGTGCCAGCAGCCCGATCCGGGACGGGCAGTTCTTC
J gene: TRBJ1-5; V gene: TRBV18; clone size: -; D gene: -; CDR3 protein: CASSPNQGQPQHF; CDR3 DNA: TGTGCCAGCTCACCCAACCAGGGCCAGCCCCAGCATTTT
J gene: TRBJ1-4; V gene: TRBV18; clone size: -; D gene: -; CDR3 protein: CASSPPNPDRLFF; CDR3 DNA: TGTGCCAGCTCACCCCCCAACCCCGACAGGTTGTTTTTT
J gene: TRBJ2-3; V gene: TRBV28; clone size: -; D gene: -; CDR3 protein: CATLTDTQYF; CDR3 DNA: TGTGCCACCTTAACAGATACGCAGTATTTT
J gene: TRBJ2-3; V gene: TRBV25-1; clone size: -; D gene: -; CDR3 protein: CASKTRGDTQYF; CDR3 DNA: TGTGCCAGCAAAACACGAGGAGATACGCAGTATTTT
J gene: TRBJ2-2; V gene: TRBV11-1; clone size: -; D gene: TRBD2; CDR3 protein: CASSVRTSWGYTGELFF; CDR3 DNA: TGTGCCAGCAGCGTCCGGACTAGCTGGGGATACACCGGGGAGCTGTTTTTT
J gene: TRBJ2-3; V gene: TRBV5-1; clone size: -; D gene: -; CDR3 protein: CASSRNQPLTSTDTQYF; CDR3 DNA: TGCGCCAGCAGCCGGAACCAGCCCCTCACGAGCACAGATACGCAGTATTTT
J gene: TRBJ2-1; V gene: TRBV2; clone size: -; D gene: -; CDR3 protein: CASSFTRSGQFF; CDR3 DNA: TGTGCCAGCAGCTTCACACGAAGTGGGCAGTTCTTC
J gene: TRBJ1-3; V gene: TRBV7-2; clone size: -; D gene: TRBD1; CDR3 protein: CASSSVPQGNGNTIYF; CDR3 DNA: TGTGCCAGCAGCTCCGTACCACAGGGGAACGGAAACACCATATATTTT
J gene: TRBJ1-2; V gene: TRBV27; clone size: -; D gene: -; CDR3 protein: CASRASHGYTF; CDR3 DNA: TGTGCCAGCCGGGCTAGTCATGGCTACACCTTC
J gene: TRBJ2-1; V gene: TRBV12-5; clone size: -; D gene: TRBD1; CDR3 protein: CASGQTPDRGHEYNEQFF; CDR3 DNA: TGTGCTAGTGGTCAGACCCCCGACAGGGGGCACGAGTACAATGAGCAGTTCTTC